Each of the 21 T cell receptor beta chains below was sequenced from the same sample in a study of siplizumab effects on memory and regulatory T cells. Assay: immunoSEQ multiplex PCR; the TCRdb copy retains only in-frame clones and omits some. The sample holds 95,000 to 130,000 clones, approximately 94% seen once. The sample taken for sequencing was non-Treg CD4+ T cells sorted from blood. These TCRs come from a human donor in good health.

This rearrangement joins TRBV29-1 to TRBJ2-1, with 7 bases fitting TRBD2. There are 13 residues in the CDR3. Losses at the gene ends were 6 bases for V and 8 bases for J; bases not matched to a gene: 10. The germline CDR1 and CDR2 sequences are SQVTM and ANQGSEA. The CDR3 reads CSVAGTTGDEQFF. The CDR3 DNA reads TGCAGCGTCGCCGGGACTACCGGAGATGAGCAGTTCTTC.

This clone has only one observation. The rearrangement uses TRBV6-5 and TRBJ2-1, with 8 bases matching TRBD1. This CDR3 has 14 amino acids. Germline-derived CDR1 and CDR2 are MNHEY and SVGAGI. J lost 8 bases, V lost 6 bases, and 9 bases had no gene match. The CDR3 here is CASSRQGRGDEQFF. CDR3 coding DNA: TGTGCCAGCAGCCGACAGGGGAGAGGAGATGAGCAGTTCTTC.

This sequence joins TRBV5-5 and TRBJ2-5; D not resolved. This CDR3 is 15 amino acids long. V shed 0 bases and J shed 2 bases, with 11 bases lying between them. Germline-derived CDR1 and CDR2 are SGHKS and YYEKEE (reference sequence). The DNA of the CDR3 is TGTGCCAGCAGCTTGGCCTTGCAGGTTCAAGAGACCCAGTACTTC. Its protein is CASSLALQVQETQYF.

The rearrangement links TRBV7-2 to TRBJ1-2; no clear D gene. The CDR3 runs 12 residues. CDR1 is SGHTA, CDR2 FQGNSA, per germline. V shed 9 bases and J shed 4 bases, with 12 bases lying between them. The CDR3 loop is CARPTEGYGYTF. CDR3 DNA sequence: TGTGCCAGACCAACGGAGGGCTATGGCTACACCTTC.

This sequence joins TRBV7-9 and TRBJ2-1, with D tentatively TRBD1 (5 bases). CDR1 is SEHNR and CDR2 is FQNEAQ in the germline V gene (reference sequence). There are 17 residues in the CDR3. Trimming shortened V by 1 base and J by 0 bases, and 13 bases separated the two germline ends. This CDR3 is CASSLEVWGSSYNEQFF. The CDR3 region has the DNA TGTGCCAGCAGCTTAGAGGTCTGGGGCAGCTCCTACAATGAGCAGTTCTTC. The entire variable domain, with the rest obtained from reference TRBV7-9 and TRBJ2-1, is as follows: DTGVSQNPRHKITKRGQNVTFRCDPISEHNRLYWYRQTLGQGPEFLTYFQNEAQLEKSRLLSDRFSAERPKGSFSTLEIQRTEQGDSAMYLCASSLEVWGSSYNEQFFGPGTRLTVL.

The chain joins TRBV12-5 to TRBJ2-1; either TRBD1 or TRBD2 may supply D (5 bases each). Trimming left V 2 bases short and J 4 bases short, with 24 bases between. Looked up from germline, CDR1 is LGHNT and CDR2 is FRNRAP. The CDR3 totals 19 residues. CDR3: CASGLFVFGGLWGYNEQFF. As DNA, the CDR3 is TGTGCTAGTGGTTTGTTCGTATTTGGGGGTTTGTGGGGTTACAATGAGCAGTTCTTC.

The genes are TRBV19 and TRBJ2-1; D possibly corresponds to TRBD2 (5 bases). Deletions cut 3 bases from V and 3 bases from J, with 15 bases between. CDR1 and CDR2 from the germline V gene are LNHDA and SQIVND (reference sequence). The CDR3 runs to 16 residues. CDR3 sequence: CASSIGGATYYNEQFF. In nucleotides, the CDR3 is TGTGCCAGTAGTATCGGAGGAGCCACTTACTACAATGAGCAGTTCTTC.

This clone was detected only once. The V gene is TRBV7-9, the J gene TRBJ2-1; no clear D. This CDR3 is built from 13 residues. V was pared by 5 bases and J by 9 bases, with 14 bases between. The germline CDR1 and CDR2 sequences are SEHNR and FQNEAQ (reference sequence). The CDR3 sequence is CASSPPGPSEQFF. The CDR3 nucleotides read TGTGCCAGCAGCCCCCCGGGTCCCAGTGAGCAGTTCTTC.

The chain links TRBV11-2 to TRBJ2-1; D might be TRBD2 (6 bases). This CDR3 region has 16 residues. The ends were cut back, 5 bases at V and 1 base at J, with 15 bases in the middle. CDR1 is SGHAT and CDR2 is FQNNGV in the germline V gene. The CDR3 region is CASSPGGRGSYNEQFF. CDR3 bases: TGTGCCAGCAGCCCCGGGGGTAGGGGTTCCTACAATGAGCAGTTCTTC.

The V call is TRBV2, the J call TRBJ2-5; 7 bases map to TRBD1. The J call is doubtful: the DNA matches TRBJ2-7 better. From germline, CDR1 is SNHLY and CDR2 FYNNEI. The CDR3 sequence is 13 residues long. CDR3 coding DNA: TGTGCCAGCAGTGGACAGGGCCCTGACGAGCAGTACTTC. Translated, it gives CASSGQGPDEQYF.

This chain uses TRBV19 with TRBJ2-7; 10 bases align to TRBD1. The CDR3 loop spans 15 amino acids. Trimming removed 3 bases from V and 2 bases from J; junction bases left unmatched: 4. The germline gives CDR1 LNHDA, CDR2 SQIVND (reference sequence). The CDR3 DNA is TGTGCCAGTAGTATTTCTGGACAGGGGGCCTACGAGCAGTACTTC. Protein sequence: CASSISGQGAYEQYF.

The chain links TRBV2 to TRBJ1-5, with 11 bases identical to TRBD1. The CDR3 loop spans 13 amino acids. The V gene end was trimmed by 6 bases and the J gene end by 7 bases; junction bases not matched to a gene: 2. CDR1 SNHLY and CDR2 FYNNEI come from the germline V gene. The CDR3, as DNA: TGTGCCAGCAGGGGACAGGGGGTACAGCCCCAGCATTTT. Translation gives CASRGQGVQPQHF.

This chain links TRBV4-1 with TRBJ2-4; the D gene is possibly TRBD2 (5 bases). Looked up from germline, CDR1 is MGHRA and CDR2 is YSYEKL. V was shortened by 2 bases and J by 6 bases, with 20 bases between the two germline ends. The CDR3 is made up of 17 amino acids. The CDR3 DNA reads TGCGCCAGCAGCCAACGGGTGGGAGAACCGGCGGCAAACATTCAGTACTTC. This codes for CASSQRVGEPAANIQYF.

In its sample, this clone was seen once. The rearrangement uses TRBV6-6 and TRBJ2-2, with D possibly being TRBD1 or TRBD2 (6 bases each). The germline V gene encodes CDR1 MNHNY and CDR2 SVGAGI (reference sequence). The CDR3 loop spans 15 amino acids. V lost 2 bases and J 0 bases, leaving 7 bases between the germline ends. The CDR3 sequence is CASSYRGANTGELFF. Written as DNA, the CDR3 is TGTGCCAGCAGTTACAGGGGGGCGAACACCGGGGAGCTGTTTTTT.

The V call is TRBV28, the J call TRBJ2-7; D perhaps matches TRBD2 (6 bases). The germline CDR1 and CDR2 sequences are MDHEN and SYDVKM. Trimming removed 5 bases at V and 7 bases at J, with 21 bases between. CDR3 length: 15 amino acids. The chain's CDR3 is CASSPPETSLLEQYF. For the CDR3, the DNA is TGTGCCAGCAGTCCCCCCGAGACTAGTCTTCTGGAGCAGTACTTC.

This clone was seen a few times. J is TRBJ1-1 and V is TRBV7-2; D uncertain. V was pared by 5 bases and J by 11 bases, with 15 bases between. This CDR3 comprises 12 residues. CDR1 and CDR2 (germline): SGHTA, FQGNSA. CDR3 sequence: CASSQSTGRAFF. The CDR3 bases are TGTGCCAGCAGCCAGTCTACCGGAAGGGCTTTCTTT.

The gene calls are TRBV6-1 and TRBJ1-5; D unclear. Germline V CDR1 and CDR2: MNHNS, SASEGT. The V and J ends lost 0 bases and 3 bases respectively, with 6 bases between them. The CDR3 loop spans 14 amino acids. The CDR3 loop is CASSEAAPNQPQHF. The CDR3 DNA sequence: TGTGCCAGCAGTGAAGCGGCCCCCAATCAGCCCCAGCATTTT.

This chain connects TRBV5-1 to TRBJ1-1, with 9 nucleotides matching TRBD1. Per germline, CDR1 SGHRS and CDR2 YFSETQ. CDR3 length: 14 residues. J gave up 1 base and V 6 bases, and 4 bases lay outside the gene matches. The CDR3 sequence: CASTVTGGNTEAFF. DNA for the CDR3: TGCGCCAGCACCGTGACAGGGGGGAACACTGAAGCTTTCTTT.

This clone was seen just once. The chain has TRBV5-4 and TRBJ1-2; 12 bases match TRBD1. The V gene end was trimmed by 3 bases and the J gene end by 4 bases; junction bases not matched to a gene: 7. Looked up from germline, CDR1 is SGHNT and CDR2 is YYREEE (reference sequence). The CDR3 covers 16 residues. CDR3 in DNA: TGTGCCAGCAGCTCCACCGGGACAGGGGGCGGCTATGGCTACACCTTC. Its translation: CASSSTGTGGGYGYTF. The full variable domain, its missing parts supplied by reference TRBV5-4 and TRBJ1-2, is ETGVTQSPTHLIKTRGQQVTLRCSSQSGHNTVSWYQQALGQGPQFIFQYYREEENGRGNFPPRFSGLQFPNYSSELNVNALELDDSALYLCASSSTGTGGGYGYTFGSGTRLTVV.

The gene calls are TRBV6-1 and TRBJ2-5; 7 bases map to TRBD1. The CDR3 covers 14 residues. V lost 5 bases to trimming and J lost 2 bases; unmatched junction nucleotides: 5. Germline V gene data show CDR1 as MNHNS and CDR2 as SASEGT. CDR3 region: CASSSGQQQETQYF. The DNA of the CDR3 is TGTGCCAGCAGTTCGGGACAGCAACAAGAGACCCAGTACTTC.

CDR3 DNA: TGTGCCAGCAGCTCACAGGGGAGGGGACAAGAGACCCAGTACTTC. Protein product: CASSSQGRGQETQYF. The V call is TRBV5-5, the J call TRBJ2-5; D possibly matches TRBD1 or TRBD2 (7 bases each). CDR3 size: 15 residues. V lost 3 bases and J lost 2, with 14 bases in between. The V gene's germline CDR1 is SGHKS and CDR2 YYEKEE (reference sequence).